This T cell receptor beta chain was observed in a study of blood T cell repertoires in COVID-19. Study context: Sites across the United States, Italy and Spain contributed samples from acute and convalescent COVID-19.

Study processing details: Estimated nucleated cell counts came from reference gene primer amplification. Only in-frame clones appear in the TCRdb table, and some are missing; sequencing was by immunoSEQ multiplex PCR. V, J and clone size are taken as reported in that table, and D and trimming were inferred from the DNA itself. The sample lists 250,000 to 300,000 clones, around 80% occurring once. This CDR3 comprises 11 residues. Trimming took 6 bases from V and 14 from J; bases not matched to a gene: 5. Everyone who took part was 18 to 89 years old, and they came from 24 US areas. This clone was seen just once.

The rearrangement joins TRBV12-3 or TRBV12-4 to TRBJ1-2, with TRBD1 matching over 11 bases. This receptor was taken from a man in his thirties or forties with acute COVID-19. Sequencing was done on a sample of PBMCs or T cells enriched from blood (not recorded which). The CDR3 nucleotides are TGTGCCAGCAGGGGGGACAGGGGGAAGACCTTC. This encodes CASRGDRGKTF.